The rows below give T cell receptor beta chains drawn from one sample of a study of shared clonotypes between healthy human individuals. The method was immunoSEQ multiplex PCR; TCRdb's version includes in-frame clones alone and lacks a portion of them. Here the sample spans 2 million to 2.5 million clones, roughly 95% being singletons. The specimen was naive CD4+ T cells sorted from blood. These receptors were collected from a man aged 18 to 29 in good health. CDR3s include the opening cysteine and the closing phenylalanine or tryptophan. The D gene is left open where the match is weak. Expanded clones are given a class, and other clones once, few, many or no size at all.

v_gene	abundance	j_gene	d_gene	CDR3nt	CDR3aa
TRBV19	-	TRBJ2-3	TRBD2	TGTGCCAGTAGTACGGGGACTAGCGTCACAGATACGCAGTATTTT	CASSTGTSVTDTQYF
TRBV6-1	-	TRBJ1-4	TRBD1	TGTGCCAGCACCGTACAGGGGAAACTGTTTTTT	CASTVQGKLFF
TRBV6-1	once	TRBJ1-1	-	TGTGCCAGCAACAAACGTGGGGGAGGCACTGAAGCTTTCTTT	CASNKRGGGTEAFF
TRBV28	-	TRBJ2-1	TRBD1	TGTGCCAGCAGTTTGCGAATGACAGGGTATCACAATGAGCAGTTCTTC	CASSLRMTGYHNEQFF
TRBV12-5	-	TRBJ1-5	-	TGTGCTAGTGGTTTGACCCCCGGGACGGTATACGGCAATCAGCCCCAGCATTTT	CASGLTPGTVYGNQPQHF
TRBV27	once	TRBJ1-2	TRBD1	TGTGCCAGCAGTTCCCCAAGGACAGGGTGGGGTGGCTACACCTTC	CASSSPRTGWGGYTF
TRBV10-3	-	TRBJ2-7	-	TGTGCCATCAGTGAGTCGGGACCCTACGAGCAGTACTTC	CAISESGPYEQYF
TRBV30	-	TRBJ2-7	TRBD1	TGTGCCTGGAGTGTACCGGACAGGGGAAGCGAGCAGTACTTC	CAWSVPDRGSEQYF
TRBV18	-	TRBJ2-3	-	TGTGCCAGCTCGCCCTTGGGTACGCAGTATTTT	CASSPLGTQYF
TRBV2	-	TRBJ1-1	TRBD1	TGTGCCAGCAGCGACAGATCGGGACAGGTCTTCGGCGTGAACACTGAAGCTTTCTTT	CASSDRSGQVFGVNTEAFF
TRBV5-1	once	TRBJ2-3	-	TGCGCCAGCAGCCAGGCCGGGCTAGCCGCAGATACGCAGTATTTT	CASSQAGLAADTQYF
TRBV30	-	TRBJ1-6	-	TGTGCCTGGATGGGTTCGGGGGGGAGCTCCTATAATTCACCCCTCCACTTT	CAWMGSGGSSYNSPLHF
TRBV28	-	TRBJ1-1	-	TGTGCCAGCACCGCCGGGGGAGCCGAAGCTTTCTTT	CASTAGGAEAFF
TRBV25-1	-	TRBJ2-7	-	TGTGCCAGCAGTGAACCGGGGAGAAACTTAGGGGAGCAGTACTTC	CASSEPGRNLGEQYF
TRBV10-2	-	TRBJ2-7	TRBD1	TGCGCCAGCAGTGACGGCAGGGGGATGTACGAGCAGTACTTC	CASSDGRGMYEQYF
TRBV6-4	-	TRBJ2-2	-	TGTGCCAGCAGTGACTCGATTAGAAACACCGGGGAGCTGTTTTTT	CASSDSIRNTGELFF
TRBV28	-	TRBJ2-5	TRBD2	TGTGCCAGCAGTTCTCGGCGGGGGGGAACTTTAATTAAAGAGACCCAGTACTTC	CASSSRRGGTLIKETQYF
TRBV6-5	-	TRBJ2-1	-	TGTGCCAGCACCCGACGGGATTTCGGGAATGAGCAGTTCTTC	CASTRRDFGNEQFF
TRBV11-2	-	TRBJ1-4	TRBD1	TGTGCCAGCAGCTTTAGTCCGACAGGGCGTGGTGAAAAACTGTTTTTT	CASSFSPTGRGEKLFF
TRBV6-5	once	TRBJ1-6	TRBD1	TGTGCCAGCAGTTACTCGAAAGGGACAGTAAATTCACCCCTCCACTTT	CASSYSKGTVNSPLHF
TRBV6-6	-	TRBJ2-3	TRBD2	TGTGCCAGCAGTCTTAGCGGGGGGTTCACAGATACGCAGTATTTT	CASSLSGGFTDTQYF
TRBV11-2	-	TRBJ2-3	-	TGTGCCAGCAGCTTTTCTGGGCCTTCGACAGATACGCAGTATTTT	CASSFSGPSTDTQYF
TRBV7-9	-	TRBJ2-1	TRBD2	TGTGCCAGCAGCTTTCCCCTAGCGGGAGGGCCCTACAATGAGCAGTTCTTC	CASSFPLAGGPYNEQFF
TRBV6-4	-	TRBJ2-7	-	TGTGCCAGCAGTGACTCTATTATTAGCGGACCCACCTACGAGCAGTACTTC	CASSDSIISGPTYEQYF
TRBV9	once	TRBJ2-1	TRBD2	TGTGCCAGCAGCGTAGCTAGCGGGGGTTACAATGAGCAGTTCTTC	CASSVASGGYNEQFF
TRBV7-8	-	TRBJ1-3	-	TGTGCCAGCAGCATGGACAGAGGAAACACCATATATTTT	CASSMDRGNTIYF
TRBV7-2	-	TRBJ2-7	TRBD2	TGTGCCAGCAGCCCAAGGACTAGCGGGAGGGCCTACGAGCAGTACTTC	CASSPRTSGRAYEQYF
TRBV2	-	TRBJ1-1	-	TGTGCCAGCCGGACGTCCACTGAAGCTTTCTTT	CASRTSTEAFF
TRBV30	-	TRBJ1-2	-	TGTGCCTGGAGTGTTTATAACAGCTATAACTATGGCTACACCTTC	CAWSVYNSYNYGYTF
TRBV19	-	TRBJ1-2	-	TGTGCCAGTAGTCCCATGGACAGATACGAGTCCGATGGCTACACCTTC	CASSPMDRYESDGYTF
TRBV5-4	-	TRBJ2-7	-	TGTGCCAGCACCCCTGGGCCCGCGGACGAGCAGTACTTC	CASTPGPADEQYF
TRBV5-1	-	TRBJ1-5	-	TGCGCCAGCAGCCCGACGGGGGGCAATCAGCCCCAGCATTTT	CASSPTGGNQPQHF
TRBV29-1	-	TRBJ1-1	-	TGCAGCGTCGCCCCAGGAGGGGGCACTGAAGCTTTCTTT	CSVAPGGGTEAFF
TRBV11-3	-	TRBJ2-1	-	TGTGCCAGCAGCTTAGATTTGGGACACTACAATGAGCAGTTCTTC	CASSLDLGHYNEQFF
TRBV7-2	-	TRBJ2-1	-	TGTGCCAGCAGCCCTGGAGACTACAATGAGCAGTTCTTC	CASSPGDYNEQFF
TRBV7-2	few	TRBJ2-5	-	TGTGCCAGCAGCTTAGGCAGGGGAGAGACCCAGTACTTC	CASSLGRGETQYF
TRBV19	-	TRBJ1-5	-	TGTGCCAGTAGTATCGGAGACAATCAGCCCCAGCATTTT	CASSIGDNQPQHF
TRBV6-5	-	TRBJ2-1	-	TGTGCCAGCAGTTCGCGACAGTTCTACAATGAGCAGTTCTTC	CASSSRQFYNEQFF
TRBV5-6	-	TRBJ2-7	TRBD1	TGTGCCAGCAGCCCGGCCGGACAGGGGCTCTACGAGCAGTACTTC	CASSPAGQGLYEQYF
TRBV4-3	once	TRBJ2-3	-	TGCGCCAGCAGCCAAGATAGGGGGGATACGCAGTATTTT	CASSQDRGDTQYF
TRBV15	once	TRBJ2-2	TRBD2	TGTGCCACCAGCAGAGGGTTAGCGGGAAACACCGGGGAGCTGTTTTTT	CATSRGLAGNTGELFF
TRBV6-1	-	TRBJ2-7	TRBD1	TGTGCCAGCAGTGAAGGGGGGACAGGGGCGAGGGAGCAGTACTTC	CASSEGGTGAREQYF
TRBV29-1	-	TRBJ2-1	TRBD2	TGCAGCGTTACCGCCGGGACTAGCGGACCCGTATTCTACAATGAGCAGTTCTTC	CSVTAGTSGPVFYNEQFF
TRBV18	-	TRBJ1-6	TRBD1	TGTGCCAGCTCCCAGGAGGACAGGGCGAATTCACCCCTCCACTTT	CASSQEDRANSPLHF
TRBV30	few	TRBJ1-2	-	TGTGCCCAACGACAGGATACTGTCTATGGCTACACCTTC	CAQRQDTVYGYTF
TRBV11-2	-	TRBJ2-3	-	TGTGCCAGCAGCATTACAGGTGGTCGCACAGATACGCAGTATTTT	CASSITGGRTDTQYF
TRBV5-4	-	TRBJ2-5	-	TGTGCCAGCAGGAATCAGGGGTACCAAGAGACCCAGTACTTC	CASRNQGYQETQYF
TRBV7-9	-	TRBJ1-5	-	TGTGCCAGCAGCTCGGGCGGGGACAATCAGCCCCAGCATTTT	CASSSGGDNQPQHF
TRBV5-1	-	TRBJ2-3	-	TGCGCCAGCAGCTCCGGACAATCAGGAGATACGCAGTATTTT	CASSSGQSGDTQYF
TRBV6-6	once	TRBJ1-1	-	TGTGCCAGCACAGAGAGTCTCGAAGCTTTCTTT	CASTESLEAFF
TRBV9	-	TRBJ1-5	-	TGTGCCAGCAGCCCGGAAGGGGTTTTCAATCAGCCCCAGCATTTT	CASSPEGVFNQPQHF
TRBV5-1	once	TRBJ2-7	-	TGCGCCAGCAGCTCCCTACAGGACTACGAGCAGTACTTC	CASSSLQDYEQYF
TRBV5-5	few	TRBJ2-7	-	TGTGCCAGCAGCTCCCGGTCAGTCTCGGACGAGCAGTACTTC	CASSSRSVSDEQYF
TRBV5-1	-	TRBJ2-1	TRBD2	TGCGCCAGCAGCTTGGGGACTAGCGGGAGGGCACATGAGCAGTTCTTC	CASSLGTSGRAHEQFF